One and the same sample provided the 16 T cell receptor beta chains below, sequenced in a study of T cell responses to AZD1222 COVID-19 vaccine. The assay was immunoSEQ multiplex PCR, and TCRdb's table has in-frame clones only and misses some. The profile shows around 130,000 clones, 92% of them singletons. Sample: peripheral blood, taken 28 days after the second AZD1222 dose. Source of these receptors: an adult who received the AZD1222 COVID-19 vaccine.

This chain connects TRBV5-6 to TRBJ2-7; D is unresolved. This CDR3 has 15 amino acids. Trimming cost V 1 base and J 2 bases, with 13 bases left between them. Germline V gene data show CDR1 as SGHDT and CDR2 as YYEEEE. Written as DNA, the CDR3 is TGTGCCAGCAGCTTGCGGGCCCTCCGGACCTACGAGCAGTACTTC. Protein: CASSLRALRTYEQYF.

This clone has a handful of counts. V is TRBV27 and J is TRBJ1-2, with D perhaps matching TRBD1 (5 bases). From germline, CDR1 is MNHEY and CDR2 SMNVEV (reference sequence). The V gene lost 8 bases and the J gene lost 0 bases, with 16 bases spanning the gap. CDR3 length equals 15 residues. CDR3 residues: CASLSMGGTNYGYTF. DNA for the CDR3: TGTGCCAGCCTTTCGATGGGGGGGACTAACTATGGCTACACCTTC.

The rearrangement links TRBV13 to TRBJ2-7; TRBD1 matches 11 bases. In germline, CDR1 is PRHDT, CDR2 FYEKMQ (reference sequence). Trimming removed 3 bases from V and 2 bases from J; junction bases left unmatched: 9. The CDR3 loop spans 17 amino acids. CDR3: CASSFGTGGQLAYEQYF. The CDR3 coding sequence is TGTGCCAGCAGCTTCGGGACAGGGGGGCAATTGGCCTACGAGCAGTACTTC.

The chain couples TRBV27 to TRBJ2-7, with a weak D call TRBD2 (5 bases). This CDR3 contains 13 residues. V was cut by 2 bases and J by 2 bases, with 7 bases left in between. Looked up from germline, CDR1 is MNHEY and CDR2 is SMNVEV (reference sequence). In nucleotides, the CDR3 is TGTGCCAGCAGTTTACCCGGGACCTACGAGCAGTACTTC. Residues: CASSLPGTYEQYF.

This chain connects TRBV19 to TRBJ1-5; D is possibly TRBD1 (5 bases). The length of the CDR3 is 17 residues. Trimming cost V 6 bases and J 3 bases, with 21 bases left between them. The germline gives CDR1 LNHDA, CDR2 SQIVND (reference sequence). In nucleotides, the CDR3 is TGTGCCAGTAGGTCCCCACCACCGGGACGGTCCAATCAGCCCCAGCATTTT. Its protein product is CASRSPPPGRSNQPQHF.

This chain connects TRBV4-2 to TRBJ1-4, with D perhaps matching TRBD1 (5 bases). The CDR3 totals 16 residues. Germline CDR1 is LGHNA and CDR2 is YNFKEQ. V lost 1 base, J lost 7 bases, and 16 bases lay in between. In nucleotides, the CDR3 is TGTGCCAGCAGCCAAGGGGGTGGGAGGGGTGGTGAAAAACTGTTTTTT. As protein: CASSQGGGRGGEKLFF.

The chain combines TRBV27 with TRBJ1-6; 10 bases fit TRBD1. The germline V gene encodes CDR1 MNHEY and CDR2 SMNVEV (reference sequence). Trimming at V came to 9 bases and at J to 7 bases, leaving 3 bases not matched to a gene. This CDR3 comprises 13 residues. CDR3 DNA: TGTGCCAGTACGGGACAGGGGAATTCACCCCTCCACTTT. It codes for CASTGQGNSPLHF.

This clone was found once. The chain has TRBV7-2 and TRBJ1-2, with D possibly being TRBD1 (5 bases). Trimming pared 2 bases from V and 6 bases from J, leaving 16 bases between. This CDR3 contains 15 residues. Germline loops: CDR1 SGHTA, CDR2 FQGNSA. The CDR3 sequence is CASSLIPRGGNGYTF. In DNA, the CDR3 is TGTGCCAGCAGCTTAATTCCCCGGGGGGGGAATGGCTACACCTTC.

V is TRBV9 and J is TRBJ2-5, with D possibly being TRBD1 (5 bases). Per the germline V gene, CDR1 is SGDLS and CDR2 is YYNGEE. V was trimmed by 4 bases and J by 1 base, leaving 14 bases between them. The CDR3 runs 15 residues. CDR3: CASSRRALPQETQYF. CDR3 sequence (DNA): TGTGCCAGCAGCCGCAGGGCCCTACCCCAAGAGACCCAGTACTTC.

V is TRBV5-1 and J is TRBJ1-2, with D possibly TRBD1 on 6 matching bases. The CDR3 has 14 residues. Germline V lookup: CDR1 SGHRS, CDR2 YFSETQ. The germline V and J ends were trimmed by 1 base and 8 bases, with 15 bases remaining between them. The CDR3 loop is CASSLPQGSGGYTF. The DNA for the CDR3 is TGCGCCAGCAGCTTGCCCCAGGGGTCTGGGGGCTACACCTTC.

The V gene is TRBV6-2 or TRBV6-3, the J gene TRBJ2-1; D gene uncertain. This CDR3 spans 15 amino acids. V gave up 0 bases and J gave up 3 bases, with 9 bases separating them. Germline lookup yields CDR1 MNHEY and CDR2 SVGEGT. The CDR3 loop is CASSYSGPVYNEQFF. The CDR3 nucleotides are TGTGCCAGCAGTTACTCAGGTCCGGTCTACAATGAGCAGTTCTTC.

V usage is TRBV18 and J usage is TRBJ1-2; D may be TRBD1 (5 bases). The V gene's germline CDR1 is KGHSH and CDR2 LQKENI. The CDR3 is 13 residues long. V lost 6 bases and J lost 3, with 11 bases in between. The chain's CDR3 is CASSPGNDYGYTF. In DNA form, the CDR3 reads TGTGCCAGCTCCCCAGGGAACGACTATGGCTACACCTTC.

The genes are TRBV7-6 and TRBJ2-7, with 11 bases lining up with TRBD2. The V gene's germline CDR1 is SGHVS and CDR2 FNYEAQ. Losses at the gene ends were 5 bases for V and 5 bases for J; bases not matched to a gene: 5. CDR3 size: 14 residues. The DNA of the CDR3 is TGTGCCAGCAGCCTCGGGACTAGCGGCCACGAGCAGTACTTC. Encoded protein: CASSLGTSGHEQYF.

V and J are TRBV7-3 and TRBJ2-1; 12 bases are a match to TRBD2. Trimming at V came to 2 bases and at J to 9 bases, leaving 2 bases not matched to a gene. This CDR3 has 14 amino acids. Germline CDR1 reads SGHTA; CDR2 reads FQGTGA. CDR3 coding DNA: TGTGCCAGCAGCTTAGGACTAGCGGGAAGTGAGCAGTTCTTC. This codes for CASSLGLAGSEQFF.

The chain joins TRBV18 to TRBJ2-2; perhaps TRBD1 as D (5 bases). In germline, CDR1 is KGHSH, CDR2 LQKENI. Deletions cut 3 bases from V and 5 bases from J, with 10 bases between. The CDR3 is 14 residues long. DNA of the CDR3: TGTGCCAGCTCACCTGGGGCGGAAACCGGGGAGCTGTTTTTT. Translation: CASSPGAETGELFF.

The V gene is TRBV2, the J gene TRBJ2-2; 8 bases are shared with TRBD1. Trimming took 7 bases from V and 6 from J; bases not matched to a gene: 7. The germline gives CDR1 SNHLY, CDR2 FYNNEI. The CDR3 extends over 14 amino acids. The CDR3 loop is CASTPGQDPGELFF. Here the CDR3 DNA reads TGTGCCAGCACGCCGGGACAGGACCCCGGGGAGCTGTTTTTT.